The next 7 T cell receptor beta chains were all read from a single sample in a study of OX40 agonist ivuxolimab in advanced cancers. The assay was immunoSEQ multiplex PCR, and TCRdb's table has in-frame clones only and misses some. The sample comprises some 19,000 clones, 77% of which are singletons, and around 20% rests with the top ten. The starting material was CD4+ or CD8+ T cells sorted from blood, obtained in a trial of the OX40 agonist ivuxolimab. These receptors were obtained from an adult with an advanced solid tumor such as melanoma, head and neck, liver or kidney cancer.

By proportion, this clone is medium-sized (0.01 to 0.1%). This sequence joins TRBV28 and TRBJ1-1; 8 bases line up with TRBD1. Trimming removed 3 bases from V and 6 bases from J; junction bases left unmatched: 15. The CDR3 is made up of 17 amino acids. The germline gives CDR1 MDHEN, CDR2 SYDVKM. The CDR3 is CASSFGWNRGQASEAFF. Here the CDR3 DNA reads TGTGCCAGCAGTTTTGGCTGGAATCGGGGACAGGCATCTGAAGCTTTCTTT.

The chain links TRBV19 to TRBJ2-2; 12 bases match TRBD1. Germline V lookup: CDR1 LNHDA, CDR2 SQIVND (reference sequence). The CDR3 covers 14 residues. After removal of 10 bases from V and 6 bases from J, the junction contained 6 bases not matched to a gene. The DNA of the CDR3 is TGTGCCACTTCCGGGACAGGGGGCTCCGGGGAGCTGTTTTTT. This translates into CATSGTGGSGELFF. The variable domain in full, with the rest retrieved from reference TRBV19 and TRBJ2-2, is DGGITQSPKYLFRKEGQNVTLSCEQNLNHDAMYWYRQDPGQGLRLIYYSQIVNDFQKGDIAEGYSVSREKKESFPLTVTSAQKNPTAFYLCATSGTGGSGELFFGEGSRLTVL.

By share of the sample, this clone is medium-sized. This chain connects TRBV27 to TRBJ2-1; 8 bases map to TRBD2. The CDR3 consists of 18 residues. The junction had 18 bases not matched to a gene; V was cut back by 5 bases and J by 6 bases. The germline V gene encodes CDR1 MNHEY and CDR2 SMNVEV (reference sequence). For the CDR3, the DNA is TGTGCCAGCAGTGCCGGGAGGGACCCGACTAGCTACGGCAATGAGCAGTTCTTC. Its protein product is CASSAGRDPTSYGNEQFF.

The chain carries TRBV6-1 and TRBJ1-2, with a tentative D call TRBD1 (5 bases). Germline loops: CDR1 MNHNS, CDR2 SASEGT. The CDR3 consists of 13 residues. The V gene lost 8 bases and the J gene lost 4 bases, with 14 bases spanning the gap. In nucleotides, the CDR3 is TGTGCCAGCGTCCGCGACAGAACCTATGGCTACACCTTC. Translation: CASVRDRTYGYTF.

The genes are TRBV5-4 and TRBJ2-3, with D possibly matching TRBD2 (6 bases). This CDR3 comprises 15 residues. CDR1 and CDR2 (germline): SGHNT, YYREEE (reference sequence). Trimming stripped 4 bases from V and 6 bases from J, with 18 bases between. As DNA, the CDR3 is TGTGCCAGCAGCCGAGGGACTGGCGGGACCGATACGCAGTATTTT. It is translated as CASSRGTGGTDTQYF.

The V and J genes are TRBV4-3 and TRBJ1-1; D is unresolved. Germline V gene data show CDR1 as LGHNA and CDR2 as YSLEER. The CDR3 sequence is 14 residues long. Trimming stripped 0 bases from V and 1 base from J, with 6 bases between. The CDR3 protein is CASSQDVGNTEAFF. CDR3 coding DNA: TGCGCCAGCAGCCAAGATGTGGGGAACACTGAAGCTTTCTTT.

This clone was recorded once. This chain links TRBV7-3 with TRBJ2-7, with D possibly matching TRBD2 (5 bases). Per the germline V gene, CDR1 is SGHTA and CDR2 is FQGTGA. The CDR3 runs to 14 residues. V lost 3 bases to trimming and J lost 0 bases, with 9 bases between them. In DNA, the CDR3 is TGTGCCAGCAGCTTGAGCGGTAGCTCCTACGAGCAGTACTTC. It codes for CASSLSGSSYEQYF.